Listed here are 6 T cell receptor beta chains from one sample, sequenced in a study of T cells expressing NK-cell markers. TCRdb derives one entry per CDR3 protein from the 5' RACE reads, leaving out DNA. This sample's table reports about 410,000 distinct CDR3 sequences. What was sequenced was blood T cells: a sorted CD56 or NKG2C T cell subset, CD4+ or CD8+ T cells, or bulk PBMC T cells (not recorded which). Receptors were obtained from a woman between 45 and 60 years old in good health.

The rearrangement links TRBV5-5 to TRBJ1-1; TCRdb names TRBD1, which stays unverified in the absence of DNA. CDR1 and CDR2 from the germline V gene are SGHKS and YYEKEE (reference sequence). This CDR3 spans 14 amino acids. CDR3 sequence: CASSFEAGLSEAFF.

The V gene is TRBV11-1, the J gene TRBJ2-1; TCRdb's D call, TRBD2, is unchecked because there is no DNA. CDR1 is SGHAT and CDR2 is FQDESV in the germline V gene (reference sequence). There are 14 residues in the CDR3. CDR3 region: CASSLRLAVGEQFF.

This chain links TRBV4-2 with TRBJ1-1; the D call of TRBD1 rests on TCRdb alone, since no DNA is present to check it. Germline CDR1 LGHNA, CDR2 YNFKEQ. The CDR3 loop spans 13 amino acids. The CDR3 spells CASSLRPQAEAFF.

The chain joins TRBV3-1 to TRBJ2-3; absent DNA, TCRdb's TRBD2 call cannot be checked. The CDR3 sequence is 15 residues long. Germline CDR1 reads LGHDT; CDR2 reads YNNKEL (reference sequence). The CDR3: CASSQDKGLADTQYF.

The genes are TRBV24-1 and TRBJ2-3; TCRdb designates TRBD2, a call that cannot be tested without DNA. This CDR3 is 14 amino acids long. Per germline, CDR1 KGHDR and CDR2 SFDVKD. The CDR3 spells CATSDFSGTDTQYF.

The CDR3 here is CASADSSTEAFF. This chain links TRBV10-3 with TRBJ1-1; the D call of TRBD1 rests on TCRdb alone, since no DNA is present to check it. CDR1 is ENHRY, CDR2 SYGVKD, per germline. The CDR3 contains 12 residues.